This is a list of T cell receptor beta chains from one sample in a study of OX40 agonist ivuxolimab in advanced cancers. Sequenced by immunoSEQ multiplex PCR; TCRdb stores in-frame clones only, minus some. This table has under 100,000 clones, approximately 92% appearing once. The source material was CD4+ or CD8+ T cells sorted from blood, sampled in a trial of the OX40 agonist ivuxolimab. Receptor source: an adult with an advanced solid tumor such as melanoma, head and neck, liver or kidney cancer. Both conserved end residues are part of each CDR3. Fields, in order: J gene, V gene, D gene, clone size, CDR3 protein, CDR3 DNA. A D gene is named only where the DNA matches it firmly. Rows may omit the clone size; those that give it use once, few, many or a size class.

j_gene: TRBJ2-2; v_gene: TRBV18; d_gene: TRBD1; abundance: -; CDR3aa: CASSSRSGTGGRNTGELFF; CDR3nt: TGTGCCAGCTCATCAAGATCCGGGACAGGGGGTAGGAACACCGGGGAGCTGTTTTTT
j_gene: TRBJ1-2; v_gene: TRBV19; d_gene: TRBD1; abundance: -; CDR3aa: CASSRTGTGGVYGYTF; CDR3nt: TGTGCCAGTAGTAGAACCGGGACAGGGGGCGTCTATGGCTACACCTTC
j_gene: TRBJ1-2; v_gene: TRBV19; d_gene: -; abundance: -; CDR3aa: CASSTILLRYGYTF; CDR3nt: TGTGCCAGTAGTACCATTCTTCTCCGTTATGGCTACACCTTC
j_gene: TRBJ2-7; v_gene: TRBV30; d_gene: TRBD2; abundance: -; CDR3aa: CAWSVLLGLARNEQYF; CDR3nt: TGTGCCTGGAGTGTACTTTTAGGACTAGCGAGAAACGAGCAGTACTTC
j_gene: TRBJ2-7; v_gene: TRBV4-3; d_gene: TRBD1; abundance: -; CDR3aa: CASSLRQGRYEQYF; CDR3nt: TGCGCCAGCAGCCTCCGACAGGGGCGCTACGAGCAGTACTTC
j_gene: TRBJ2-7; v_gene: TRBV5-4; d_gene: -; abundance: -; CDR3aa: CASSISRTSYEQYF; CDR3nt: TGTGCCAGCAGCATAAGTAGGACCTCCTACGAGCAGTACTTC
j_gene: TRBJ2-7; v_gene: TRBV28; d_gene: -; abundance: -; CDR3aa: CASSSPTLPYEQYF; CDR3nt: TGTGCCAGCAGTTCCCCGACCCTTCCCTACGAGCAGTACTTC
j_gene: TRBJ2-4; v_gene: TRBV15; d_gene: -; abundance: once; CDR3aa: CATSVPAAKNIQYF; CDR3nt: TGTGCCACCTCCGTCCCTGCCGCCAAAAACATTCAGTACTTC
j_gene: TRBJ2-1; v_gene: TRBV29-1; d_gene: -; abundance: -; CDR3aa: CSVVGANEQFF; CDR3nt: TGCAGCGTTGTTGGGGCCAATGAGCAGTTCTTC
j_gene: TRBJ2-1; v_gene: TRBV10-3; d_gene: -; abundance: once; CDR3aa: CAISAKGLRGLSYNEQFF; CDR3nt: TGTGCCATCAGTGCAAAGGGTCTACGCGGCCTCTCCTACAATGAGCAGTTCTTC
j_gene: TRBJ2-2; v_gene: TRBV7-8; d_gene: -; abundance: -; CDR3aa: CASSFYYQDTGELFF; CDR3nt: TGTGCCAGCAGCTTTTATTACCAGGACACCGGGGAGCTGTTTTTT
j_gene: TRBJ2-7; v_gene: TRBV11-3; d_gene: TRBD1; abundance: -; CDR3aa: CASSRTGTHEQYF; CDR3nt: TGTGCCAGCAGCCGGACAGGGACCCACGAGCAGTACTTC
j_gene: TRBJ2-3; v_gene: TRBV19; d_gene: -; abundance: -; CDR3aa: CASMELGFTDTQYF; CDR3nt: TGTGCCAGTATGGAACTTGGGTTCACAGATACGCAGTATTTT
j_gene: TRBJ2-7; v_gene: TRBV18; d_gene: -; abundance: -; CDR3aa: CASSPPAGGLTEQYF; CDR3nt: TGTGCCAGCTCACCACCGGCCGGGGGCCTTACCGAGCAGTACTTC
j_gene: TRBJ2-3; v_gene: TRBV7-3; d_gene: -; abundance: -; CDR3aa: CASGKNGGHDTQYF; CDR3nt: TGTGCCAGCGGCAAAAACGGGGGGCATGATACGCAGTATTTT
j_gene: TRBJ2-4; v_gene: TRBV6-5; d_gene: -; abundance: -; CDR3aa: CASSRAVRAKNIQYF; CDR3nt: TGTGCCAGCTCTAGAGCGGTGAGAGCCAAAAACATTCAGTACTTC
j_gene: TRBJ2-7; v_gene: TRBV4-1; d_gene: -; abundance: -; CDR3aa: CASSPAAGRGSYEQYF; CDR3nt: TGCGCCAGCAGCCCGGCGGCCGGACGGGGTTCCTACGAGCAGTACTTC
j_gene: TRBJ1-5; v_gene: TRBV6-5; d_gene: -; abundance: -; CDR3aa: CASTRGMGQPQHF; CDR3nt: TGTGCCAGCACGAGGGGGATGGGACAGCCCCAGCATTTT
j_gene: TRBJ2-7; v_gene: TRBV11-2; d_gene: -; abundance: -; CDR3aa: CASSFLSDEQYF; CDR3nt: TGTGCCAGCAGCTTCCTTTCGGACGAGCAGTACTTC
j_gene: TRBJ2-6; v_gene: TRBV30; d_gene: -; abundance: -; CDR3aa: CAWSDRAGANVLTF; CDR3nt: TGTGCCTGGAGTGACAGGGCTGGGGCCAACGTCCTGACTTTC
j_gene: TRBJ1-3; v_gene: TRBV12-5; d_gene: -; abundance: -; CDR3aa: CASGLVGNTIYF; CDR3nt: TGTGCTAGTGGTTTGGTAGGAAACACCATATATTTT
j_gene: TRBJ1-2; v_gene: TRBV7-3; d_gene: TRBD1; abundance: -; CDR3aa: CASSLSRQGVGGYTF; CDR3nt: TGTGCCAGCAGCTTAAGTCGACAGGGGGTTGGTGGCTACACCTTC
j_gene: TRBJ2-7; v_gene: TRBV4-1; d_gene: TRBD2; abundance: -; CDR3aa: CASSQLSGSSNEQYF; CDR3nt: TGCGCCAGCAGCCAGCTGAGCGGGAGTTCCAACGAGCAGTACTTC
j_gene: TRBJ2-7; v_gene: TRBV28; d_gene: TRBD2; abundance: once; CDR3aa: CASSLSPWVAGTDEQYF; CDR3nt: TGTGCCAGCAGTTTAAGCCCGTGGGTAGCGGGAACCGACGAGCAGTACTTC
j_gene: TRBJ1-6; v_gene: TRBV6-5; d_gene: -; abundance: -; CDR3aa: CASSYSIDPGSPLHF; CDR3nt: TGTGCCAGCAGTTACTCGATAGATCCTGGGTCACCCCTCCACTTT
j_gene: TRBJ2-3; v_gene: TRBV28; d_gene: -; abundance: -; CDR3aa: CASSLLGGRRGYTDTQYF; CDR3nt: TGTGCCAGCAGTTTATTGGGCGGCCGTAGGGGGTATACAGATACGCAGTATTTT
j_gene: TRBJ2-1; v_gene: TRBV2; d_gene: TRBD2; abundance: -; CDR3aa: CASSEGGIWGLASYNEQFF; CDR3nt: TGTGCCAGCAGTGAAGGGGGCATTTGGGGACTAGCTTCCTACAATGAGCAGTTCTTC
j_gene: TRBJ2-2; v_gene: TRBV4-3; d_gene: TRBD2; abundance: -; CDR3aa: CASSRLTSTSNTGELFF; CDR3nt: TGCGCCAGCAGCCGCTTGACTAGCACCTCGAACACCGGGGAGCTGTTTTTT
j_gene: TRBJ2-7; v_gene: TRBV5-6; d_gene: TRBD2; abundance: -; CDR3aa: CASSFGLADYEQYF; CDR3nt: TGTGCCAGCAGCTTCGGACTAGCGGACTACGAGCAGTACTTC
j_gene: TRBJ1-3; v_gene: TRBV4-3; d_gene: -; abundance: -; CDR3aa: CASSQVRDTIYF; CDR3nt: TGCGCCAGCAGCCAAGTCAGGGACACCATATATTTT
j_gene: TRBJ2-3; v_gene: TRBV30; d_gene: TRBD1; abundance: -; CDR3aa: CAWTTSGQGWTDTQYF; CDR3nt: TGTGCCTGGACAACGAGCGGACAGGGGTGGACAGATACGCAGTATTTT
j_gene: TRBJ1-2; v_gene: TRBV30; d_gene: TRBD1; abundance: -; CDR3aa: CAWSVVRGEKGYTF; CDR3nt: TGTGCCTGGAGTGTAGTCAGGGGGGAAAAGGGCTACACCTTC
j_gene: TRBJ2-5; v_gene: TRBV18; d_gene: -; abundance: -; CDR3aa: CASSPPGWSRETQYF; CDR3nt: TGTGCCAGCTCACCCCCTGGATGGTCGCGTGAGACCCAGTACTTC
j_gene: TRBJ2-7; v_gene: TRBV4-3; d_gene: -; abundance: -; CDR3aa: CASSQDNSGVYEQYF; CDR3nt: TGCGCCAGCAGCCAAGATAACAGCGGAGTGTACGAGCAGTACTTC
j_gene: TRBJ1-1; v_gene: TRBV18; d_gene: -; abundance: -; CDR3aa: CASSPPDGLEAFF; CDR3nt: TGTGCCAGCTCACCACCCGACGGGTTGGAAGCTTTCTTT
j_gene: TRBJ1-2; v_gene: TRBV6-5; d_gene: -; abundance: -; CDR3aa: CASSYANGIGSYTF; CDR3nt: TGTGCCAGCAGTTACGCAAATGGTATTGGCAGCTACACCTTC
j_gene: TRBJ2-5; v_gene: TRBV5-5; d_gene: TRBD2; abundance: -; CDR3aa: CASSLGLAGEFETQYF; CDR3nt: TGTGCCAGCAGCTTGGGGCTAGCGGGAGAATTTGAGACCCAGTACTTC
j_gene: TRBJ2-7; v_gene: TRBV6-1; d_gene: -; abundance: -; CDR3aa: CAITTGRSAYEQYF; CDR3nt: TGTGCCATTACGACCGGACGGTCCGCCTACGAGCAGTACTTC
j_gene: TRBJ1-3; v_gene: TRBV9; d_gene: -; abundance: -; CDR3aa: CASSLGPSGNTIYF; CDR3nt: TGTGCCAGCAGCTTGGGACCTTCTGGAAACACCATATATTTT
j_gene: TRBJ1-2; v_gene: TRBV5-8; d_gene: -; abundance: -; CDR3aa: CASSLAGQLANYGYTF; CDR3nt: TGTGCCAGCAGCTTGGCAGGGCAGTTAGCTAACTATGGCTACACCTTC
j_gene: TRBJ2-3; v_gene: TRBV11-3; d_gene: -; abundance: -; CDR3aa: CATGDRYTDTQYF; CDR3nt: TGTGCCACGGGGGACCGATACACAGATACGCAGTATTTT
j_gene: TRBJ2-1; v_gene: TRBV7-9; d_gene: -; abundance: -; CDR3aa: CASSLSSYNEQFF; CDR3nt: TGTGCCAGCAGCCTGAGCTCCTACAATGAGCAGTTCTTC
j_gene: TRBJ2-3; v_gene: TRBV9; d_gene: -; abundance: -; CDR3aa: CASSVESDPSTDTQYF; CDR3nt: TGTGCCAGCAGCGTAGAGAGCGACCCGAGCACAGATACGCAGTATTTT
j_gene: TRBJ1-2; v_gene: TRBV5-1; d_gene: TRBD1; abundance: few; CDR3aa: CASNDRGANYGYTF; CDR3nt: TGCGCCAGCAACGACAGGGGAGCTAACTATGGCTACACCTTC
j_gene: TRBJ1-5; v_gene: TRBV10-3; d_gene: -; abundance: -; CDR3aa: CAISAGIGQPQHF; CDR3nt: TGTGCCATCAGTGCCGGAATCGGTCAGCCCCAGCATTTT
j_gene: TRBJ2-7; v_gene: TRBV9; d_gene: TRBD2; abundance: -; CDR3aa: CASSVGVAGRNGRQYF; CDR3nt: TGTGCCAGCAGCGTGGGGGTAGCGGGACGCAACGGGAGGCAGTACTTC
j_gene: TRBJ2-7; v_gene: TRBV11-1; d_gene: -; abundance: -; CDR3aa: CASSPDISSYEQYF; CDR3nt: TGTGCCAGCAGCCCAGACATTTCCTCCTACGAGCAGTACTTC